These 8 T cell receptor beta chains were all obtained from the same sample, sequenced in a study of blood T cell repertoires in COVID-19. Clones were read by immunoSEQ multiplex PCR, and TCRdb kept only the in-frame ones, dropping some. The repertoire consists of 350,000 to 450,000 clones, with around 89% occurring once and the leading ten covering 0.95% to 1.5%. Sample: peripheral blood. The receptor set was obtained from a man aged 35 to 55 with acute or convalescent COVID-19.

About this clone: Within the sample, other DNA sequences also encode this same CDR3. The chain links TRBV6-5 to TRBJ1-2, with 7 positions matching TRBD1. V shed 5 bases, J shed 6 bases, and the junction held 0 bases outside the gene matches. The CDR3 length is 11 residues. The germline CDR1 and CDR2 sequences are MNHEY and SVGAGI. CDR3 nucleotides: TGTGCCAGCAGTACAGGGGATGGCTACACCTTC. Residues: CASSTGDGYTF.

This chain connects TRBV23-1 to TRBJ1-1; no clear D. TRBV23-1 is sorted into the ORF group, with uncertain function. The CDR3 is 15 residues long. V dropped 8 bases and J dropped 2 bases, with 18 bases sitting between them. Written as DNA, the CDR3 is TGCGCCAGCGGCCGGGCCTCCGGGGATAACACTGAAGCTTTCTTT. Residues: CASGRASGDNTEAFF.

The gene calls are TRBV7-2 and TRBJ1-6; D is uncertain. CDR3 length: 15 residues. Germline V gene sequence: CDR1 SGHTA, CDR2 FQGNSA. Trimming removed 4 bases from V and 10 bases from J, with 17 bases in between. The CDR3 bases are TGTGCCAGCAGCTCGGAACTTAGCCATTCCTCACCCCTCCACTTT. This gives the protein CASSSELSHSSPLHF.

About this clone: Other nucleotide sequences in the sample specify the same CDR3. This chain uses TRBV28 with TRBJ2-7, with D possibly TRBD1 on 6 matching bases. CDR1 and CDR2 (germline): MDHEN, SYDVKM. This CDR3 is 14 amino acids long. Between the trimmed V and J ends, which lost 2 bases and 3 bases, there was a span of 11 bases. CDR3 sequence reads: CASSLGQGNYEQYF. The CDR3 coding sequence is TGTGCCAGCAGTTTAGGGCAGGGGAACTACGAGCAGTACTTC.

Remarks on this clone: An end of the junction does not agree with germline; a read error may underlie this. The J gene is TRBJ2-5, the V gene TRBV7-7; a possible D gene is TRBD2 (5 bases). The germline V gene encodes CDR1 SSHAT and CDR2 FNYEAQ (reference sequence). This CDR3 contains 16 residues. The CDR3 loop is CASSYRLTEIQETQYF. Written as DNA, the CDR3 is TGTGCTAGCAGCTACCGACTAACCGAGATACAAGAGACCCAGTACTTC.

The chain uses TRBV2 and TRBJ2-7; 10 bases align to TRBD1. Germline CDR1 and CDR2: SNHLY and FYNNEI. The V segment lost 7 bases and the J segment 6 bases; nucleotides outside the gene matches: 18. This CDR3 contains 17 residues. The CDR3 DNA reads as TGTGCCAGCAAATCATTAGGGGCCGGGACAGGGGCCATCGAGCAGTACTTC. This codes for CASKSLGAGTGAIEQYF.

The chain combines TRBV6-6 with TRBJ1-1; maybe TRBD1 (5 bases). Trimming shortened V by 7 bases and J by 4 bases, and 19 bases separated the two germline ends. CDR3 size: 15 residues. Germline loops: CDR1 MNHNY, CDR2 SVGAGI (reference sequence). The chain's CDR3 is CASIANKAGGTEAFF. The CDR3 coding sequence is TGTGCCAGCATTGCAAATAAGGCGGGGGGCACTGAAGCTTTCTTT.

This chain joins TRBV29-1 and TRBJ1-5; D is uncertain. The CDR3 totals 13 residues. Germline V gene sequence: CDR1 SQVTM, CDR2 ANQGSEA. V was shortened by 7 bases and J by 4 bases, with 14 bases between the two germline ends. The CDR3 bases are TGCAGCGCGAACGAGGCAGCGAATCAGCCCCAGCATTTT. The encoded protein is CSANEAANQPQHF. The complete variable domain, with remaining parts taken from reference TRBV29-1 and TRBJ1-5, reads SAVISQKPSRDICQRGTSLTIQCQVDSQVTMMFWYRQQPGQSLTLIATANQGSEATYESGFVIDKFPISRPNLTFSTLTVSNMSPEDSSIYLCSANEAANQPQHFGDGTRLSIL.